The clone carrying this TCR beta chain was counted once. Its target is not known. This specimen comes from a study of a mutant IDH1 vaccine in newly diagnosed glioma. Study outcomes and limitations: Changes in the top peripheral T cell clonotypes seemingly had no bearing on pseudoprogression.

Clones were read by immunoSEQ multiplex PCR, and TCRdb kept only the in-frame ones, dropping some. The repertoire consists of just over 65,000 clones, with over 75% occurring once and the leading ten covering less than 15%. The time point denotes: week 23, last vaccination. Each dose of the vaccine consisted of 300 ug of mutant IDH1 20-mer peptide, with topical imiquimod. Donor tumors were new WHO grade 3 or 4 IDH1-mutant, ATRX-lost astrocytomas. Germline V gives CDR1 SGHAT, CDR2 FQNNGV. This CDR3 spans 13 amino acids. The ends were cut back, 5 bases at V and 2 bases at J, with 9 bases in the middle. The chain carries TRBV11-2 and TRBJ1-1, with D unclear. This receptor was taken from a man aged 18 to 30 with glioma. The sequencing used PBMCs, collected from a glioma patient whose treatment included an IDH1 peptide vaccine. The CDR3 nucleotides read TGTGCCAGCAGCGTACAGAGTAACACTGAAGCTTTCTTT. It is translated as CASSVQSNTEAFF.